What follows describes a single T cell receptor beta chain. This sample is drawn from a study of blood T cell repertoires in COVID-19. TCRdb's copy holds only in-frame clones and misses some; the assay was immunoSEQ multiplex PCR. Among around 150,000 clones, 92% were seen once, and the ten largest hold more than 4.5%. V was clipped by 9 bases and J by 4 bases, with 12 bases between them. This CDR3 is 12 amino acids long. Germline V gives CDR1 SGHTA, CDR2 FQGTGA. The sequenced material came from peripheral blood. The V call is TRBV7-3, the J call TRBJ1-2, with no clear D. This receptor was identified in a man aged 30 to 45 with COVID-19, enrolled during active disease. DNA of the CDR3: TGTGCCAGTAGCGGAGAGATCTATGGCTACACCTTC. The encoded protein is CASSGEIYGYTF.